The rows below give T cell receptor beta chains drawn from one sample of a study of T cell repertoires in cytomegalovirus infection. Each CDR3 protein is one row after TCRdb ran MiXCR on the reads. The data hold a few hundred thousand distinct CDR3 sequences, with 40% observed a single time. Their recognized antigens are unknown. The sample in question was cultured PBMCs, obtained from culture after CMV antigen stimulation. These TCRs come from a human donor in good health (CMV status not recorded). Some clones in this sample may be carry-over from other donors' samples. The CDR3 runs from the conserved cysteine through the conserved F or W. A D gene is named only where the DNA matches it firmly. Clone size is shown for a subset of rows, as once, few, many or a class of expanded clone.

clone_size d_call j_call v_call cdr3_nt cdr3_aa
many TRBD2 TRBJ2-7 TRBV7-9 TGTGCCAGCAGCTTAGGACTAGCGGGGGGCCGGGAGCAGTACTTC CASSLGLAGGREQYF
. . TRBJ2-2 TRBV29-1 TGCAGCGTTGGCCCACATGGTAGGGCGGCTAACACCGGGGAGCTGTTTTTT CSVGPHGRAANTGELFF
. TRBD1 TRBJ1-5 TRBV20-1 TGCAGTGCTAACGACGACAGGGTTTTTTATCAGCCCCAGCATTTT CSANDDRVFYQPQHF
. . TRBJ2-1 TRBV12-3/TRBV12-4 TGTGCCAGCAGGCCGGGACCTAACTCCTACAATGAGCAGTTCTTC CASRPGPNSYNEQFF
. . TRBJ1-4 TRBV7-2 TGTGCCAGCAGCCGGGACAATTTTGAAAAACTGTTTTTT CASSRDNFEKLFF
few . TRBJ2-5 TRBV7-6 TGTGCCAGCAGCTTAGTTGGGGCGTTGAACTTC CASSLVGALNF
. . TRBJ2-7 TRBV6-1 TGTGCCAGCAGGCCTCCGGGGCTCGAGCAGTACTTC CASRPPGLEQYF
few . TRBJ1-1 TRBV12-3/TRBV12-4 TGTGCCAGCAGTAATCAAGGGGACACTGAAGCTTTCTTT CASSNQGDTEAFF
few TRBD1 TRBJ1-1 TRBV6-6 TGTGCCAGCACCTTCGGACAGGGGAACACTGAAGCTTTCTTT CASTFGQGNTEAFF
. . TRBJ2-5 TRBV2 TGTGCCAGCTGGGAGGAGCGGCAGTACTTC CASWEERQYF
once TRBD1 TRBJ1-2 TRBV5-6 TGTGCCAGCAGCTTGTTGGAGACAGGGCAATCTGGCTACACCTTC CASSLLETGQSGYTF
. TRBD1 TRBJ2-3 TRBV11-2 TGTGCCAGCAGCTCAAGACAGGGGGGAGGAGGCACAGATACGCAGTATTTT CASSSRQGGGGTDTQYF
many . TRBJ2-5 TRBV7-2 TGTGCCAGCAGGCCTGGGACTCTCCAAGAGACCCAGTACTTC CASRPGTLQETQYF